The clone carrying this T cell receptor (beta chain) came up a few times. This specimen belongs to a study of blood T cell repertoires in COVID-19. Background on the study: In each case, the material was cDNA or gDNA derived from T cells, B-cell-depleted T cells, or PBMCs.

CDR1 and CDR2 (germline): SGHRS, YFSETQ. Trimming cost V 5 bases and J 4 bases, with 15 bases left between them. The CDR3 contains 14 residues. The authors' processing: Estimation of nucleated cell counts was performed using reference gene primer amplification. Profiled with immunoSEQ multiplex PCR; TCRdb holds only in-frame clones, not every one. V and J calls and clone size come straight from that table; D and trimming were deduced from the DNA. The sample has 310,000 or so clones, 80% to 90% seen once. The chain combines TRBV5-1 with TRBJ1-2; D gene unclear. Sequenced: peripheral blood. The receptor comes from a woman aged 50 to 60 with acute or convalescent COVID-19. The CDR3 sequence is CASRLWREGYGYTF. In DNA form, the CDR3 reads TGCGCCAGCAGATTGTGGAGGGAGGGCTATGGCTACACCTTC.